The clone carrying this T cell receptor beta chain was seen a few times. The sample comes from a study of beta chain features in type 1 diabetes. Investigators reverse transcribed all isolated RNA, so they sequenced expressed TCRB transcripts. Generated by immunoSEQ multiplex PCR, the TCRdb table keeps only in-frame clones and is missing some. The sample records 430,000 or so clones, around 10% being singletons. The CDR3 is 13 amino acids. V was shortened by 7 bases and J by 4 bases, with 13 bases between the two germline ends. Germline V CDR1 and CDR2: SEHNR, FQNEAQ (reference sequence). This sequence originates from a woman aged 18-29 years in good health. Sequencing was done on a sample of naive CD4+ T cells from blood. V is TRBV7-9 and J is TRBJ1-2; a weak D match, TRBD1 (5 bases). The CDR3 coding sequence is TGTGCCAGCACCAGGGTGGGGAGCTATGGCTACACCTTC. Translation: CASTRVGSYGYTF. The whole variable domain, remainder taken from reference TRBV7-9 and TRBJ1-2, is DTGVSQNPRHKITKRGQNVTFRCDPISEHNRLYWYRQTLGQGPEFLTYFQNEAQLEKSRLLSDRFSAERPKGSFSTLEIQRTEQGDSAMYLCASTRVGSYGYTFGSGTRLTVV.